These 19 T cell receptor beta chains were sequenced from one sample in a study of cytomegalovirus exposure and HLA in healthy donors. 60 Vbeta and 13 Jbeta primers were used in PCR. This table comes from immunoSEQ multiplex PCR, and its TCRdb copy is limited to in-frame clones, with some not included. Among around 130,000 clones listed, roughly 8.3% were seen once. The specimen was PBMCs. The receptors originated from a man in his forties or fifties in good health and CMV-seronegative.

A few counts support this clone. The V call is TRBV5-6, the J call TRBJ1-2, with 7 nucleotides matching TRBD1. The ends lost 3 bases at V and 8 bases at J; junction bases unmatched: 10. The CDR3 has 14 residues. Germline V CDR1 and CDR2: SGHDT, YYEEEE. CDR3 bases: TGTGCCAGCAGCTCCACCTTAGGGGGCTGGGGCTACACCTTC. Protein product: CASSSTLGGWGYTF.

The chain has TRBV19 and TRBJ1-2; 7 positions agree with TRBD1. The CDR3 totals 13 residues. The trim removed 3 bases at V and 8 bases at J, leaving 6 bases unmatched. Germline values: CDR1 LNHDA, CDR2 SQIVND (reference sequence). CDR3 amino acids: CASSIEGARGYTF. CDR3 nucleotide sequence: TGTGCCAGTAGTATCGAGGGGGCGCGGGGCTACACCTTC.

This clone has a handful of counts. It may be a read error: a sequence one base away is much more abundant. The chain has TRBV7-9 and TRBJ2-2; no clear D. CDR1 and CDR2 (germline): SEHNR, FQNEAQ (reference sequence). The CDR3 runs 12 residues. The V and J ends lost 5 bases and 5 bases respectively, with 6 bases between them. The DNA of the CDR3 is TGTGCCAGCAGCCCCCGTACCGGGGAGCTGTTTTTT. This codes for CASSPRTGELFF.

The chain recombines TRBV28 with TRBJ1-2; the D gene is possibly TRBD1 (6 bases). Between the trimmed V and J ends, which lost 4 bases and 3 bases, there was a span of 9 bases. The CDR3 is 13 residues long. Germline CDR1 reads MDHEN; CDR2 reads SYDVKM. In DNA form, the CDR3 reads TGTGCCAGCAGTTCGACAGGATACTATGGCTACACCTTC. This gives the protein CASSSTGYYGYTF.

The J gene is TRBJ2-5, the V gene TRBV7-2; 12 bases line up with TRBD2. Losses at the gene ends were 5 bases for V and 1 base for J; bases not matched to a gene: 5. The V gene's germline CDR1 is SGHTA and CDR2 FQGNSA. CDR3 size: 16 residues. CDR3 coding DNA: TGTGCCAGCAGCAGGGGGACTAGCGGGTTCCAAGAGACCCAGTACTTC. It translates to CASSRGTSGFQETQYF.

The chain has TRBV29-1 and TRBJ2-1; 13 nucleotides align to TRBD2. Germline assignment: CDR1 SQVTM and CDR2 ANQGSEA. CDR3 length: 16 amino acids. V lost 4 bases and J lost 0; bases outside the gene matches: 3. CDR3: CSVVGLAGSSYNEQFF. The DNA for the CDR3 is TGCAGCGTTGTGGGACTAGCGGGAAGCTCCTACAATGAGCAGTTCTTC.

There are a few counts of this clone. The V call is TRBV6-5, the J call TRBJ2-7, with D possibly being TRBD1 (5 bases). The CDR3 runs 13 residues. Germline CDR1 and CDR2: MNHEY and SVGAGI. Trimming took 5 bases from V and 3 from J, leaving 11 bases between them. CDR3 region: CASSDRQIYEQYF. The CDR3 DNA is TGTGCCAGCAGTGACCGACAGATCTACGAGCAGTACTTC.

This clone was seen only a few times. CDR3 bases: TGTGCCAGCAGTCTACGTGGGGGAGGCTATGGCTACACCTTC. It codes for CASSLRGGGYGYTF. The rearrangement uses TRBV6-1 and TRBJ1-2; tentatively, D is TRBD1 (5 bases). CDR3 length: 14 residues. Germline V gene data show CDR1 as MNHNS and CDR2 as SASEGT. With 5 bases removed from V and 4 bases from J, the gap between germline ends came to 14 bases.

The chain has TRBV6-6 and TRBJ1-6; D might be TRBD1 (5 bases). Per the germline V gene, CDR1 is MNHNY and CDR2 is SVGAGI (reference sequence). This CDR3 is 14 amino acids long. Between the trimmed V and J ends, which lost 0 bases and 10 bases, there was a span of 10 bases. CDR3: CASSYSLGQSPLHF. As DNA, the CDR3 is TGTGCCAGCAGTTACTCGTTGGGGCAATCACCCCTCCACTTT.

The chain joins TRBV10-2 to TRBJ2-2; TRBD1 agrees at 7 bases. CDR1 and CDR2 from the germline V gene are WSHSY and SAAADI. Unmatched junction bases numbered 7, after V lost 6 bases and J lost 0 bases. CDR3 length: 16 residues. The chain's CDR3 is CASRGVGTANTGELFF. CDR3 bases: TGCGCCAGCAGGGGGGTGGGGACAGCGAACACCGGGGAGCTGTTTTTT.

This clone has only a few counts. This chain links TRBV2 with TRBJ1-1; D is ambiguous. The germline V and J ends were trimmed by 4 bases and 5 bases, with 8 bases remaining between them. The germline V gene has CDR1 SNHLY and CDR2 FYNNEI. This CDR3 has 12 residues. The DNA for the CDR3 is TGTGCCAGCAGTGTCGTAGATACTGAAGCTTTCTTT. Protein: CASSVVDTEAFF.

V gene TRBV19 combines with J gene TRBJ2-5; possible D gene TRBD2, 5 bases. The CDR3 loop spans 13 amino acids. Trimming shortened V by 11 bases and J by 8 bases, and 21 bases separated the two germline ends. Germline CDR1 is LNHDA and CDR2 is SQIVND (reference sequence). Here the CDR3 reads CAEVTGLLVTQYF. In DNA, the CDR3 is TGTGCCGAAGTAACCGGACTGTTGGTAACCCAGTACTTC.

Only a few counts were recorded for this clone. The rearrangement links TRBV5-5 to TRBJ2-5; TRBD1 is a possible D gene (5 bases). The CDR3 is made up of 16 amino acids. The V end lost 0 bases, the J end lost 0 bases, and 12 bases lay between the germline ends. Per germline, CDR1 SGHKS and CDR2 YYEKEE (reference sequence). The chain's CDR3 is CASSLGSDSNQETQYF. DNA of the CDR3: TGTGCCAGCAGCTTGGGGTCCGACAGCAACCAAGAGACCCAGTACTTC.

The gene calls are TRBV11-2 and TRBJ2-1, with D perhaps matching TRBD2 (6 bases). Trimming removed 5 bases at V and 7 bases at J, with 15 bases between. The CDR3 extends over 14 amino acids. The germline CDR1 and CDR2 sequences are SGHAT and FQNNGV. CDR3 nucleotides: TGTGCCAGCAGCCCCGGGATAGCGGAGAATGAGCAGTTCTTC. Its protein is CASSPGIAENEQFF.

This clone was observed once. The same CDR3 arises from other DNA sequences in this sample as well. This chain links TRBV7-9 with TRBJ2-6, with 8 bases identical to TRBD1. The CDR3 contains 14 residues. Per germline, CDR1 SEHNR and CDR2 FQNEAQ (reference sequence). J gave up 4 bases and V 8 bases, and 4 bases lay outside the gene matches. CDR3 in amino acids: CASPGGSGANVLTF. The CDR3 nucleotides read TGTGCCAGCCCAGGGGGCTCCGGGGCCAACGTCCTGACTTTC.

In its sample, this clone was seen a few times. The genes are TRBV6-6 and TRBJ1-2; D remains ambiguous. Germline V gene lookup returns CDR1 MNHNY and CDR2 SVGAGI (reference sequence). Trimming took 8 bases from V and 1 from J, leaving 11 bases between them. The CDR3 loop spans 13 amino acids. The CDR3 DNA reads TGTGCCAGCCACAACGGGGATAACTATGGCTACACCTTC. The encoded protein is CASHNGDNYGYTF.

The V and J genes are TRBV10-1 and TRBJ2-4, with 10 bases fitting TRBD1. Germline V gives CDR1 WNHNN, CDR2 SYGVQD (reference sequence). With 6 bases clipped from V and 7 bases from J, the junction kept 0 bases outside the gene matches. The CDR3 is made up of 12 amino acids. The CDR3 DNA reads as TGCGCCAGCAGGGACAGGGGGAACATTCAGTACTTC. Its translation: CASRDRGNIQYF.

The rearrangement links TRBV7-2 to TRBJ2-7, with D maybe TRBD1 (6 bases). The germline gives CDR1 SGHTA, CDR2 FQGNSA. The CDR3 runs to 15 residues. V gave up 5 bases and J gave up 2 bases, with 16 bases separating them. The chain's CDR3 is CASSPGGPGTYEQYF. As DNA, the CDR3 is TGTGCCAGCAGCCCTGGGGGCCCCGGGACCTACGAGCAGTACTTC. The entire variable domain, with the rest obtained from reference TRBV7-2 and TRBJ2-7, is as follows: GAGVSQSPSNKVTEKGKDVELRCDPISGHTALYWYRQSLGQGLEFLIYFQGNSAPDKSGLPSDRFSAERTGGSVSTLTIQRTQQEDSAVYLCASSPGGPGTYEQYFGPGTRLTVT.

V usage is TRBV7-8 and J usage is TRBJ2-3; 9 bases agree with TRBD2. The CDR3 has 14 amino acids. The germline CDR1 and CDR2 sequences are SGHVS and FQNEAQ. V gave up 4 bases and J gave up 11 bases; unmatched junction bases: 10. CDR3 in amino acids: CASSWTPTSGMQYF. The CDR3 nucleotides are TGTGCCAGCAGCTGGACCCCGACTAGCGGTATGCAGTATTTT.